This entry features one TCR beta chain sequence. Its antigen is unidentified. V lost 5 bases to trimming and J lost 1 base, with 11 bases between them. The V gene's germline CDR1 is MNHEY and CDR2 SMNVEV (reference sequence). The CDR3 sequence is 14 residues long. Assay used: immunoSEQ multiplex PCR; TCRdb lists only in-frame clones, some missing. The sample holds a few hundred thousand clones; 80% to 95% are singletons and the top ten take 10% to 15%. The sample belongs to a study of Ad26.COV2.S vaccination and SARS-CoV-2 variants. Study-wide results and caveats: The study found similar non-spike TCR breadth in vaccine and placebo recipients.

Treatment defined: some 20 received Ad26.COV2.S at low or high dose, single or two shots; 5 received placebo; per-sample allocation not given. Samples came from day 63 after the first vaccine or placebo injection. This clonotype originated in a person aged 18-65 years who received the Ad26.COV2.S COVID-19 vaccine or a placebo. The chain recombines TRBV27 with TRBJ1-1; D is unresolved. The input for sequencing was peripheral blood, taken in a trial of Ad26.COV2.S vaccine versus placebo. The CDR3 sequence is CASSTSPGNTEAFF. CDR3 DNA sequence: TGTGCCAGCAGTACCAGTCCAGGGAACACTGAAGCTTTCTTT.